One and the same sample provided the 2 T cell receptor beta chains below, sequenced in a study of blood T cell repertoires in COVID-19. The protocol was immunoSEQ multiplex PCR, while the TCRdb copy is restricted to in-frame clones and leaves out a portion. Here the sample spans about 93,000 clones, 89% being singletons. The sequencing sample was made of peripheral blood. Receptors originate from a man between 60 and 75 years old with COVID-19, enrolled during active disease.

The chain carries TRBV6-2 or TRBV6-3 and TRBJ2-5, with a weak D call TRBD2 (5 bases). The CDR3 covers 12 residues. Germline CDR1 and CDR2: MNHEY and SVGEGT. Trimming pared 2 bases from V and 4 bases from J, leaving 5 bases between. The CDR3 sequence: CASSYEGETQYF. The CDR3 nucleotides read TGTGCCAGCAGTTACGAGGGAGAGACCCAGTACTTC.

The chain uses TRBV7-8 and TRBJ2-2; possible D gene TRBD2, 6 bases. CDR3 length: 15 amino acids. Trimming removed 7 bases at V and 2 bases at J, with 14 bases between. Germline values: CDR1 SGHVS, CDR2 FQNEAQ. DNA of the CDR3: TGTGCCAGCAATGGAGGGAGAGGAAACACCGGGGAGCTGTTTTTT. This encodes CASNGGRGNTGELFF.